Each of the 6 T cell receptor beta chains below was sequenced from the same sample in a study of early T cells in non-severe SARS-CoV-2 infection. TCRdb passed the 5' RACE reads through MiXCR, listing each CDR3 protein once. The data contain just under 60,000 distinct CDR3 sequences, about 7.7% of them singletons. The specimen was whole blood. The receptors were gathered from an adult who was a healthcare worker with PCR-confirmed SARS-CoV-2 infection or an uninfected control (not recorded which).

The J gene is TRBJ2-1, the V gene TRBV11-2; D could derive from TRBD1 or TRBD2 (5 bases each). The CDR3 runs 12 residues. Between the trimmed V and J ends, which lost 4 bases and 12 bases, there was a span of 13 bases. The germline V gene has CDR1 SGHAT and CDR2 FQNNGV. CDR3 amino acids: CASSSSRGRQFF. CDR3 bases: TGTGCCAGCAGCTCCTCCCGGGGCCGGCAGTTCTTC.

This clonotype appeared many times. The V call is TRBV5-1, the J call TRBJ2-7, with D uncertain. The CDR3 contains 14 residues. CDR1 and CDR2 (germline): SGHRS, YFSETQ. Trimming pared 0 bases from V and 4 bases from J, leaving 11 bases between. CDR3 in amino acids: CASSLDQRQYEQYF. Here the CDR3 DNA reads TGCGCCAGCAGCTTGGACCAGCGTCAGTACGAGCAGTACTTC.

The chain joins TRBV5-1 to TRBJ2-1; a possible D gene is TRBD2 (6 bases). The CDR3 covers 14 residues. With 4 bases removed from V and 7 bases from J, the gap between germline ends came to 15 bases. In germline, CDR1 is SGHRS, CDR2 YFSETQ. The CDR3 region has the DNA TGCGCCAGCAGCCCCTTGGCTAGCGAGAATGAGCAGTTCTTC. Amino acid sequence: CASSPLASENEQFF.

This chain joins TRBV3-1 and TRBJ2-3; 7 positions match TRBD1. CDR3 length: 13 residues. CDR1 and CDR2 (germline): LGHDT, YNNKEL (reference sequence). J was trimmed by 5 bases and V by 1 base; bases with no gene match: 0. CDR3 in amino acids: CASSQGTGDTQYF. The CDR3 DNA reads as TGTGCCAGCAGCCAAGGGACAGGAGATACGCAGTATTTT.

This clonotype was counted only a few times. The rearrangement links TRBV19 to TRBJ1-4; D unclear. The CDR3 length is 13 residues. Germline assignment: CDR1 LNHDA and CDR2 SQIVND (reference sequence). V lost 5 bases and J lost 6, with 10 bases in between. In nucleotides, the CDR3 is TGTGCCAGTAGTGATAGACCCGATGAAAAACTGTTTTTT. This codes for CASSDRPDEKLFF.

This clonotype has just a few counts. The J gene is TRBJ1-2, the V gene TRBV7-9; D perhaps matches TRBD1 (6 bases). This CDR3 region has 13 residues. Trimming removed 1 base at V and 8 bases at J, with 11 bases between. Germline CDR1 is SEHNR and CDR2 is FQNEAQ (reference sequence). The CDR3 DNA reads as TGTGCCAGCAGCTTAGTTCAGGGGCACGGCTACACCTTC. This gives the protein CASSLVQGHGYTF.